This TCR beta chain was sequenced in a study of blood T cell repertoires in COVID-19. On the study more broadly: Samples representing acute and convalescent COVID-19 were sourced from the United States, Italy and Spain.

In germline, CDR1 is KGHDR, CDR2 SFDVKD. The CDR3 contains 14 residues. V was pared by 12 bases and J by 5 bases, with 11 bases of the junction left unmatched. In the original workflow: How many nucleated cells were present was estimated from reference gene primer amplification. The data were produced by immunoSEQ multiplex PCR, yet TCRdb's version contains in-frame clones alone and is incomplete. From that table come the V and J calls and clone size; the DNA was used to work out D and trimming. The sample contains 25,000 to 30,000 clones, roughly 90% of which appear only once. What was sequenced was peripheral blood. The receptor was derived from a human donor in a cohort sampled during active COVID-19. The genes are TRBV24-1 and TRBJ2-3, with 9 bases identical to TRBD2. CDR3 DNA sequence: TGTGCCTCGGGAAGCGGGGGGAGCTTAGATACGCAGTATTTT. As protein: CASGSGGSLDTQYF.